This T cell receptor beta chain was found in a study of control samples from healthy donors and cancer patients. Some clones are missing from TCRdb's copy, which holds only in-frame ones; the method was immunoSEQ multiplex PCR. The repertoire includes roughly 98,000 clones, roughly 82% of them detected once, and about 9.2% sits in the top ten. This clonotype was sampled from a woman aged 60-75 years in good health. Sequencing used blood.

The CDR3 sequence: CASSPAGVIATDTQYF. The CDR3 bases are TGTGCCAGCAGCCCAGCGGGGGTAATAGCCACAGATACGCAGTATTTT. The chain recombines TRBV7-2 with TRBJ2-3; 8 nucleotides align to TRBD2. The V gene end was trimmed by 5 bases and the J gene end by 2 bases; junction bases not matched to a gene: 9. The germline V gene encodes CDR1 SGHTA and CDR2 FQGNSA. This CDR3 region has 16 residues.